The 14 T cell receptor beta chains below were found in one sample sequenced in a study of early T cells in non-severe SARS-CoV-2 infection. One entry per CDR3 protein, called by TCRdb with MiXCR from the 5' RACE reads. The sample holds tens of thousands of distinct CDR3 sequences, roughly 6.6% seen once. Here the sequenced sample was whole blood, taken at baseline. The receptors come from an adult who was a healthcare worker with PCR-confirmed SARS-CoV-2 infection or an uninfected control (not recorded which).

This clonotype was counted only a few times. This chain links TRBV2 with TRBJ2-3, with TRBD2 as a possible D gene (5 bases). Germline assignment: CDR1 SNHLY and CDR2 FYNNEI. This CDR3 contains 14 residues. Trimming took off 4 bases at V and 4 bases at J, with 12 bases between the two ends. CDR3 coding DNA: TGTGCCAGCAGTGGAATCTTACTAGCAGATACGCAGTATTTT. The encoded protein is CASSGILLADTQYF. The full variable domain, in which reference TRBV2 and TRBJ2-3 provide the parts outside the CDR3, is EPEVTQTPSHQVTQMGQEVILRCVPISNHLYFYWYRQILGQKVEFLVSFYNNEISEKSEIFDDQFSVERPDGSNFTLKIRSTKLEDSAMYFCASSGILLADTQYFGPGTRLTVL.

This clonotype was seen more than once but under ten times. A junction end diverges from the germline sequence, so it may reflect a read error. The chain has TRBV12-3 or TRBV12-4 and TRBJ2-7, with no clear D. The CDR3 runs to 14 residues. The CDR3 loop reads CASSFMSPSHEQYF. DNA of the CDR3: TGTGCCAGCAGTTTTATGTCCCCCTCCCACGAGCAGTACTTC.

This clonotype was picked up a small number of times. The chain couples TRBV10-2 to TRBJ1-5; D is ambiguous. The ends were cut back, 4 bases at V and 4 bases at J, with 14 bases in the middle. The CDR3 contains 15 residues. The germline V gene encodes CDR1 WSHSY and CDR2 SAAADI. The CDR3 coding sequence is TGCGCCAGCAGTGGTTTGGGTGTTGATAATCAGCCCCAGCATTTT. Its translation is CASSGLGVDNQPQHF.

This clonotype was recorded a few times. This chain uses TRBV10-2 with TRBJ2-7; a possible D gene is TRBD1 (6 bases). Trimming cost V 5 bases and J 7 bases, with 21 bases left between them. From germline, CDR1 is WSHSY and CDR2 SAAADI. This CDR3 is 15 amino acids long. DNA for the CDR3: TGCGCCAGCAGTTACCGGGACACTGGTCCTTGGGAGCAGTACTTC. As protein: CASSYRDTGPWEQYF.

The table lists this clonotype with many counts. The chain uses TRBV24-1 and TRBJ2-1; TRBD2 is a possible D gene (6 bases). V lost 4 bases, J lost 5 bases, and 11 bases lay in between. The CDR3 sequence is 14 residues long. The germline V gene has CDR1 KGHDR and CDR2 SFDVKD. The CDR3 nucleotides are TGTGCCACCAGTGAGTACGGGAGTCACAATGAGCAGTTCTTC. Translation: CATSEYGSHNEQFF.

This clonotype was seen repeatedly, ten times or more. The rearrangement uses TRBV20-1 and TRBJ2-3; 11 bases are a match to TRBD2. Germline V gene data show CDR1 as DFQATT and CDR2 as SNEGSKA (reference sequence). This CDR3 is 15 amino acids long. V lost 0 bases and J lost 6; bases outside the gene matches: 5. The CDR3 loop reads CSARDLLAGADTQYF. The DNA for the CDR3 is TGCAGTGCTAGAGATCTACTAGCGGGGGCTGATACGCAGTATTTT.

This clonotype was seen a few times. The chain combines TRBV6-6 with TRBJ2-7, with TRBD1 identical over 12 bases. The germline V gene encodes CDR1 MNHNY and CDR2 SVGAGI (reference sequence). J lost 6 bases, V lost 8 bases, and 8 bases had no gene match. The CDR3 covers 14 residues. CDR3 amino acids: CASLPGQGASEQYF. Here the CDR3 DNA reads TGTGCCAGCCTACCGGGACAGGGGGCAAGCGAGCAGTACTTC.

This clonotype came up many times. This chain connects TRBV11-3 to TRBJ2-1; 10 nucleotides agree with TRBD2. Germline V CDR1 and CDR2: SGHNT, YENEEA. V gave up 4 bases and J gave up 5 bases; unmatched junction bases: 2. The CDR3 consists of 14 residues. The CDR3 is CASSSLAGDNEQFF. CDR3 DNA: TGTGCCAGCAGCTCCCTAGCGGGGGACAATGAGCAGTTCTTC.

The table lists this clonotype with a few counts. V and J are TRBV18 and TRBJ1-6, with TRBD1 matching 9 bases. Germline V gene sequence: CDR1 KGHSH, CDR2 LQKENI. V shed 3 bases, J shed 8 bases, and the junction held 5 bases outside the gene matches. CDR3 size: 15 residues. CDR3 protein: CASSPRTGEDSPLHF. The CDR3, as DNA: TGTGCCAGCTCACCGAGGACAGGGGAGGATTCACCCCTCCACTTT.

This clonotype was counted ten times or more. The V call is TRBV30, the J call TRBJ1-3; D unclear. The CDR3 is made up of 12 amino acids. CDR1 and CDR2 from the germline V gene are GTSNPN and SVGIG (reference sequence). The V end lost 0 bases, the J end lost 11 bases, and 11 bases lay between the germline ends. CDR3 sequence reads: CAWSVPEVSIYF. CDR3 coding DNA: TGTGCCTGGAGTGTACCTGAGGTCTCCATATATTTT.

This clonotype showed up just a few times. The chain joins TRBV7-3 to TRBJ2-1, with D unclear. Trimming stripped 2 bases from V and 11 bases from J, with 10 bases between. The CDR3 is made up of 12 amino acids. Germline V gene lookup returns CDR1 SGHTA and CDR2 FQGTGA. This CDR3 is CASSLGTSKQFF. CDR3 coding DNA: TGTGCCAGCAGCTTAGGTACCTCTAAGCAGTTCTTC.

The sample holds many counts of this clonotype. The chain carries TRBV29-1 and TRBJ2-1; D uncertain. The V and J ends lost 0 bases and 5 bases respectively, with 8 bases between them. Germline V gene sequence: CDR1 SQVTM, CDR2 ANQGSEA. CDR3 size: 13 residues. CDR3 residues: CSVEDLGNNEQFF. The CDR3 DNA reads TGCAGCGTTGAAGATCTAGGGAACAATGAGCAGTTCTTC.

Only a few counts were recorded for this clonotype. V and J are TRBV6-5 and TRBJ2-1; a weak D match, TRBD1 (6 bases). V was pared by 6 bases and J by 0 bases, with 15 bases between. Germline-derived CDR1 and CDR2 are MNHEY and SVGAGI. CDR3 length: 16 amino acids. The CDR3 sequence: CASSLTGTISYNEQFF. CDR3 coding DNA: TGTGCCAGCAGCTTAACCGGGACAATCTCCTACAATGAGCAGTTCTTC.

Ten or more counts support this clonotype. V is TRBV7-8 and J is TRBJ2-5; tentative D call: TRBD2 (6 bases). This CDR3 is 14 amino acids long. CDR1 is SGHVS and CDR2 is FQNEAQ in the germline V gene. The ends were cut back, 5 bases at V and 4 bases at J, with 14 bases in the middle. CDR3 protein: CASSPGTSRETQYF. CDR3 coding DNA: TGTGCCAGCAGCCCTGGGACTTCAAGAGAGACCCAGTACTTC.